The clone carrying this T cell receptor beta chain was found many times. The antigen is undetermined. CDR3 regions of TCR beta were amplified from RNA transcripts. HTBI-primed first-round RT-PCR preceded second-round multiplex PCR. From the multiplex PCR reads, TCRdb called clonotypes with MiXCR, one entry per CDR3 protein. The sample records some 170,000 distinct CDR3 sequences, 39% being singletons. These data come from a study of Graves' ophthalmopathy and Graves' hyperthyroidism. Germline V gives CDR1 MNHNS, CDR2 SASEGT. V shed 4 bases, J shed 4 bases, and the junction held 1 base outside the gene matches. CDR3 length: 14 amino acids. Broader study findings: Blood also contained most of the expanded thyroid clonotypes above 0.001 frequency.

The sample consisted of peripheral blood. The sequence was collected from a man between 25 and 39 years old with Graves' ophthalmopathy. This chain uses TRBV6-1 with TRBJ2-7; 13 bases match TRBD2. The CDR3 loop is CASSGLAGGYEQYF. CDR3 coding DNA: TGTGCCAGCAGTGGACTAGCGGGAGGTTACGAGCAGTACTTC.